The 20 T cell receptor beta chains listed next were all sequenced from one sample in a study of cytomegalovirus exposure and HLA in healthy donors. Primers included in the PCR were 60 Vbeta and 13 Jbeta primers. Produced via immunoSEQ multiplex PCR; TCRdb's table is partial and in-frame only. The table lists around 63,000 clones, about three quarters of them singletons. Sequencing used PBMCs. These receptors came from a man in his forties or fifties in good health and CMV-seronegative.

The chain combines TRBV7-2 with TRBJ2-1; TRBD2 matches at 8 bases. Trimming cost V 1 base and J 4 bases; bases outside gene matches: 3. Germline loops: CDR1 SGHTA, CDR2 FQGNSA. The length of the CDR3 is 15 residues. The CDR3 reads CASSLGEREYNEQFF. Here the CDR3 DNA reads TGTGCCAGCAGCTTAGGGGAGCGGGAGTACAATGAGCAGTTCTTC.

The CDR3 DNA reads TGTGCCAGCAGCACACCCAGGGGGATTGAAGCTTTCTTT. Protein product: CASSTPRGIEAFF. J is TRBJ1-1 and V is TRBV11-2, with 7 bases matching TRBD1. The CDR3 extends over 13 amino acids. Per germline, CDR1 SGHAT and CDR2 FQNNGV. Germline trimming cut 5 bases from V and 7 bases from J; bases unmatched to any gene: 7.

V usage is TRBV7-3 and J usage is TRBJ1-5, with 8 bases matching TRBD1. The CDR3 is 15 residues long. The V gene end was trimmed by 10 bases and the J gene end by 3 bases; junction bases not matched to a gene: 11. Germline loops: CDR1 SGHTA, CDR2 FQGTGA. The CDR3 protein is CATPQPQGANQPQHF. The DNA for the CDR3 is TGTGCCACTCCCCAACCCCAGGGGGCCAATCAGCCCCAGCATTTT.

In this sample, this clone turned up once. The rearrangement joins TRBV7-2 to TRBJ2-3, with 9 nucleotides matching TRBD2. CDR1 SGHTA and CDR2 FQGNSA come from the germline V gene. This CDR3 region has 14 residues. The V segment lost 7 bases and the J segment 5 bases; nucleotides outside the gene matches: 7. The CDR3 DNA sequence: TGTGCCAGCACCTGGGCGGGAGGGAAAGATACGCAGTATTTT. This codes for CASTWAGGKDTQYF.

V usage is TRBV5-4 and J usage is TRBJ1-5, with TRBD1 as a possible D gene (6 bases). The germline V and J ends were trimmed by 3 bases and 5 bases, with 9 bases remaining between them. Germline CDR1 reads SGHNT; CDR2 reads YYREEE (reference sequence). This CDR3 has 13 amino acids. The CDR3 coding sequence is TGTGCCAGCAGCTCGGACAGTCATCAGCCCCAGCATTTT. Translated: CASSSDSHQPQHF.

This chain links TRBV28 with TRBJ2-7, with D possibly matching TRBD2 (6 bases). This CDR3 contains 16 residues. The V gene's germline CDR1 is MDHEN and CDR2 SYDVKM. V lost 4 bases and J 8 bases, leaving 24 bases between the germline ends. Written as DNA, the CDR3 is TGTGCCAGCAGTTCAGCCCCCCGGGGGTCTATCTCCAAGCAGTACTTC. Translation: CASSSAPRGSISKQYF.

V gene TRBV5-1 combines with J gene TRBJ2-3; no firm D call. Germline V CDR1 and CDR2: SGHRS, YFSETQ. V was clipped by 1 base and J by 4 bases, with 7 bases between them. The CDR3 consists of 13 residues. The CDR3 DNA sequence: TGCGCCAGCAGCTTGTTTTTCTCAGATACGCAGTATTTT. It yields the protein CASSLFFSDTQYF.

The gene calls are TRBV28 and TRBJ2-1; 8 bases match TRBD2. Per germline, CDR1 MDHEN and CDR2 SYDVKM. The CDR3 totals 16 residues. J gave up 6 bases and V 5 bases, and 12 bases lay outside the gene matches. This CDR3 reads CASSLRTSGRPNEQFF. The DNA of the CDR3 is TGTGCCAGCAGTCTGCGCACTAGCGGTAGGCCCAATGAGCAGTTCTTC.

This chain joins TRBV7-8 and TRBJ2-3; TRBD1 is a possible D gene (5 bases). The CDR3 length is 12 residues. From germline, CDR1 is SGHVS and CDR2 FQNEAQ. Trimming left V 1 base short and J 6 bases short, with 5 bases between. DNA for the CDR3: TGTGCCAGCAGCTTAGAGGGGGATACGCAGTATTTT. Translation: CASSLEGDTQYF.

To note about this clone: No conserved phenylalanine or tryptophan ends this CDR3, so it is likely a read error. This chain uses TRBV18 with TRBJ1-2; 8 nucleotides agree with TRBD1. There are 14 residues in the CDR3. Germline loops: CDR1 KGHSH, CDR2 LQKENI. V trimming: 3 bases; J trimming: 4 bases; junction bases outside the gene matches: 4. The CDR3 is CASSPGTGIYGYTL. The CDR3 DNA is TGTGCCAGCTCACCTGGGACAGGCATCTATGGCTACACCCTC.

J is TRBJ2-1 and V is TRBV4-1; 8 bases fit TRBD2. The V gene end was trimmed by 1 base and the J gene end by 3 bases; junction bases not matched to a gene: 5. Germline CDR1 and CDR2: MGHRA and YSYEKL. The CDR3 loop spans 16 amino acids. CDR3 region: CASSQGTSGHYNEQFF. Written as DNA, the CDR3 is TGCGCCAGCAGCCAAGGTACTAGCGGACACTACAATGAGCAGTTCTTC.

V and J are TRBV5-1 and TRBJ2-7, with 14 bases fitting TRBD2. Germline CDR1 reads SGHRS; CDR2 reads YFSETQ. The CDR3 contains 17 residues. The V segment lost 3 bases and the J segment 5 bases; nucleotides outside the gene matches: 10. DNA for the CDR3: TGCGCCAGCAGCTGGGGACTAGCGGGAGAAGGATTCCACGAGCAGTACTTC. It encodes CASSWGLAGEGFHEQYF.

J is TRBJ2-7 and V is TRBV27; D possibly corresponds to TRBD2 (6 bases). The CDR3 contains 17 residues. Germline CDR1 and CDR2: MNHEY and SMNVEV (reference sequence). Trimming cost V 2 bases and J 2 bases, with 19 bases left between them. The CDR3 loop is CASSLGAGRLGAYEQYF. The CDR3 bases are TGTGCCAGCAGTTTAGGGGCGGGGCGTCTAGGGGCCTACGAGCAGTACTTC.

There are a few counts of this clone. The chain links TRBV5-6 to TRBJ1-5; 9 positions agree with TRBD1. V shed 1 base and J 6 bases; nucleotides not matched to a gene: 11. The CDR3 sequence is 17 residues long. Looked up from germline, CDR1 is SGHDT and CDR2 is YYEEEE. CDR3 nucleotides: TGTGCCAGCAGCTTGCATCTTGGACAGGGGCGAGTTCAGCCCCAGCATTTT. Translated: CASSLHLGQGRVQPQHF.

The rearrangement links TRBV7-9 to TRBJ2-7, with 7 bases lining up with TRBD1. Germline V gene lookup returns CDR1 SEHNR and CDR2 FQNEAQ (reference sequence). The CDR3 is 15 amino acids. Germline trimming cut 2 bases from V and 2 bases from J; bases unmatched to any gene: 6. The CDR3 protein is CASSLSSDRAYEQYF. Here the CDR3 DNA reads TGTGCCAGCAGCTTATCATCCGACAGGGCCTACGAGCAGTACTTC.

V usage is TRBV15 and J usage is TRBJ2-2, with 8 positions matching TRBD2. Germline lookup yields CDR1 LNHNV and CDR2 YYDKDF (reference sequence). Germline trimming cut 0 bases from V and 3 bases from J; bases unmatched to any gene: 6. The CDR3 is made up of 17 amino acids. DNA for the CDR3: TGTGCCACCAGCAGAGATGCTCGAGCGGGAGACACCGGGGAGCTGTTTTTT. Translating it yields CATSRDARAGDTGELFF.

In regard to this clone: This could be a read error, since a much larger clone is one nucleotide away. V usage is TRBV9 and J usage is TRBJ1-4, with TRBD1 as a possible D gene (5 bases). In germline, CDR1 is SGDLS, CDR2 YYNGEE. V shed 4 bases and J shed 0 bases, with 7 bases lying between them. CDR3 length: 14 amino acids. CDR3 in amino acids: CASSRGATNEKLFF. The CDR3 bases are TGTGCCAGCAGCCGGGGGGCAACTAATGAAAAACTGTTTTTT.

The V call is TRBV5-4, the J call TRBJ2-2, with 13 nucleotides matching TRBD2. Losses at the gene ends were 3 bases for V and 9 bases for J; bases not matched to a gene: 8. The CDR3 consists of 16 residues. Germline V CDR1 and CDR2: SGHNT, YYREEE (reference sequence). The CDR3 nucleotides are TGTGCCAGCAGCTCAACTAGCGGGAGGGCCTCAAGGGAGCTGTTTTTT. Encoded protein: CASSSTSGRASRELFF.

This clone has a handful of counts. The chain recombines TRBV6-6 with TRBJ2-7; 7 nucleotides match TRBD2. CDR1 and CDR2 (germline): MNHNY, SVGAGI (reference sequence). The CDR3 runs to 14 residues. The V gene end was trimmed by 3 bases and the J gene end by 5 bases; junction bases not matched to a gene: 7. The CDR3 coding sequence is TGTGCCAGCAGTTATCAGAGCGGGACCCACGAGCAGTACTTC. It is translated as CASSYQSGTHEQYF.

V and J are TRBV27 and TRBJ2-1; 7 bases align to TRBD2. The germline V gene encodes CDR1 MNHEY and CDR2 SMNVEV (reference sequence). There are 18 residues in the CDR3. Trimming took 4 bases from V and 4 from J; bases not matched to a gene: 16. The CDR3 DNA reads TGTGCCAGCAGTTATCGTCGGGGGAGGGAGTCTTTTTACAATGAGCAGTTCTTC. As protein: CASSYRRGRESFYNEQFF.